The sequence of this T cell receptor (beta chain) was determined in a study of CD8 T cells in Susac syndrome. CDR3 length equals 15 residues. V trimming: 5 bases; J trimming: 5 bases; junction bases outside the gene matches: 12. The germline CDR1 and CDR2 sequences are SGHRS and YFSETQ. When the RNA was reverse transcribed, random hexamers were used with an input of 0.5 to 1 ug. Amplification of TCR beta CDR3 across 54 Vbeta and 13 Jbeta was performed with immunoSEQ multiplex PCR. TCRdb itself ran the immunoSEQ multiplex PCR reads through MiXCR, one entry per CDR3 protein. The sample has some 220,000 distinct CDR3 sequences, approximately 95% seen once.

This TCR was recovered from a human donor with multiple sclerosis. The chain joins TRBV5-1 to TRBJ2-7; 8 nucleotides match TRBD2. Material: CD4+ T cells from PBMCs. The CDR3 reads CASSSSSGRSNEQYF. The CDR3 DNA reads TGCGCCAGCAGTAGTAGCAGCGGGAGATCTAACGAGCAGTACTTC.